The source of this T cell receptor (beta chain) is a study of cytomegalovirus exposure and HLA in healthy donors. Study outcomes and limitations: For most TCR beta V segments, an earlier analysis put the productive rate at about 87% or about 30% of the time. At a 0.05 false discovery rate, a later analysis found 16,951 TCR beta sequences to be associated with HLA alleles.

As concerns this clone: Its matching antigen is unknown.

All the people who gave samples were healthy bone marrow donors. Trimming removed 5 bases at V and 6 bases at J, with 12 bases between. Germline V lookup: CDR1 SEHNR, CDR2 FQNEAQ (reference sequence). The CDR3 is made up of 13 amino acids. It was with 60 Vbeta and 13 Jbeta primers that the PCR ran. Per the authors' pipeline: About 12 million shared chains were among the roughly 80 million unique TCR beta chains that a later analysis counted. Data came from immunoSEQ multiplex PCR; TCRdb stores just in-frame clones and leaves some out. The DNA was the basis for D and trimming; V, J and clone size are from that table. The sample shows approximately 120,000 clones, 81% of them seen only once.

The source of this sequence is a woman in her 30s in good health and CMV-seronegative. Sequenced sample: PBMCs. The chain joins TRBV7-9 to TRBJ2-3; D not resolved. The CDR3: CASSRLEEDTQYF. The DNA for the CDR3 is TGTGCCAGCAGCCGACTCGAGGAGGATACGCAGTATTTT.